Listed here are 16 T cell receptor beta chains from one sample, sequenced in a study of cytomegalovirus exposure and HLA in healthy donors. The study ran its PCR with 60 Vbeta and 13 Jbeta primers. The table came from immunoSEQ multiplex PCR; TCRdb's copy has only in-frame clones and leaves some out. The table records approximately 200,000 clones, roughly 80% of them present only once. Specimen: PBMCs. These receptors came from a woman younger than 30 in good health and CMV-seronegative.

With regard to this clone: Other DNA sequences in this sample translate to the same CDR3. V and J are TRBV28 and TRBJ1-2, with D hard to call. V gave up 4 bases and J gave up 4 bases, with 10 bases separating them. Per germline, CDR1 MDHEN and CDR2 SYDVKM. This CDR3 comprises 13 residues. CDR3 in amino acids: CASSSPGSYGYTF. In DNA, the CDR3 is TGTGCCAGCAGTTCCCCCGGGAGCTATGGCTACACCTTC.

The chain uses TRBV15 and TRBJ2-5, with D perhaps matching TRBD1 (6 bases). The CDR3 spans 13 residues. V lost 5 bases to trimming and J lost 5 bases, with 12 bases between them. The germline gives CDR1 LNHNV, CDR2 YYDKDF (reference sequence). In DNA, the CDR3 is TGTGCCACCAGCCCTCGGACAGAGGAGACCCAGTACTTC. This codes for CATSPRTEETQYF.

V gene TRBV19 combines with J gene TRBJ2-1; D is possibly TRBD1 (6 bases). Germline CDR1 and CDR2: LNHDA and SQIVND (reference sequence). The CDR3 totals 13 residues. V was clipped by 3 bases and J by 10 bases, with 13 bases between them. The DNA of the CDR3 is TGTGCCAGTAGTATTGTTTCAGGGGACGAGCAGTTCTTC. Amino acid sequence: CASSIVSGDEQFF.

This sequence joins TRBV2 and TRBJ2-7; no reliable D call. V was pared by 1 base and J by 7 bases, with 11 bases between. CDR3 length equals 13 residues. Germline V gives CDR1 SNHLY, CDR2 FYNNEI. This CDR3 is CASSEGRLVEQYF. The CDR3 DNA is TGTGCCAGCAGTGAAGGCCGGCTAGTGGAGCAGTACTTC. The whole variable domain, filled in from reference TRBV2 and TRBJ2-7, reads EPEVTQTPSHQVTQMGQEVILRCVPISNHLYFYWYRQILGQKVEFLVSFYNNEISEKSEIFDDQFSVERPDGSNFTLKIRSTKLEDSAMYFCASSEGRLVEQYFGPGTRLTVT.

This clone was counted a single time. The chain employs TRBV5-1 and TRBJ1-3; TRBD1 matches at 7 bases. Germline V gene sequence: CDR1 SGHRS, CDR2 YFSETQ. After removal of 4 bases from V and 4 bases from J, the junction contained 8 bases not matched to a gene. The CDR3 runs 15 residues. The CDR3, as DNA: TGCGCCAGCAGCACACGACAGGGACCGGGAAACACCATATATTTT. It encodes CASSTRQGPGNTIYF.

This clone came up a few times. The V and J genes are TRBV4-2 and TRBJ2-7, with TRBD2 matching over 12 bases. Germline CDR1 is LGHNA and CDR2 is YNFKEQ. The trim removed 5 bases at V and 6 bases at J, leaving 8 bases unmatched. CDR3 length: 15 residues. CDR3 DNA sequence: TGTGCCAGCAGCATTCGGGGACTAGCGGGCGGCGAGCAGTACTTC. Encoded protein: CASSIRGLAGGEQYF.

The chain employs TRBV9 and TRBJ2-1; TRBD1 might be the D (6 bases). Germline CDR1 reads SGDLS; CDR2 reads YYNGEE. The CDR3 is 14 residues long. The ends were cut back, 2 bases at V and 2 bases at J, with 8 bases in the middle. The CDR3 spells CASSVGQTYNEQFF. CDR3 DNA: TGTGCCAGCAGCGTTGGACAGACCTACAATGAGCAGTTCTTC.

The count of this clone is one. The CDR3 sequence is CASSFRLAGGTDTQYF. CDR3 sequence (DNA): TGTGCCAGCAGCTTCCGACTAGCGGGGGGCACAGATACGCAGTATTTT. The chain uses TRBV7-2 and TRBJ2-3, with 12 nucleotides matching TRBD2. Losses at the gene ends were 3 bases for V and 1 base for J; bases not matched to a gene: 2. The CDR3 contains 16 residues. Germline CDR1 SGHTA, CDR2 FQGNSA.

The chain carries TRBV29-1 and TRBJ1-4, with no clear D. CDR3 size: 12 residues. Germline V gives CDR1 SQVTM, CDR2 ANQGSEA. V was clipped by 5 bases and J by 0 bases, with 4 bases between them. The CDR3 sequence: CSVLSTNEKLFF. DNA of the CDR3: TGCAGCGTTCTCTCAACTAATGAAAAACTGTTTTTT. Complete variable domain (other parts from reference TRBV29-1 and TRBJ1-4): SAVISQKPSRDICQRGTSLTIQCQVDSQVTMMFWYRQQPGQSLTLIATANQGSEATYESGFVIDKFPISRPNLTFSTLTVSNMSPEDSSIYLCSVLSTNEKLFFGSGTQLSVL.

The J gene is TRBJ1-1, the V gene TRBV2; 9 nucleotides line up with TRBD1. CDR3 length: 15 residues. V gave up 7 bases and J gave up 0 bases; unmatched junction bases: 6. Germline values: CDR1 SNHLY, CDR2 FYNNEI. CDR3 in DNA: TGTGCCAGCAATAGGGACAGGGCTTTGAACACTGAAGCTTTCTTT. This gives the protein CASNRDRALNTEAFF.

The chain carries TRBV27 and TRBJ2-1, with TRBD2 matching over 14 bases. This CDR3 has 22 residues. Germline trimming cut 5 bases from V and 0 bases from J; bases unmatched to any gene: 18. In germline, CDR1 is MNHEY, CDR2 SMNVEV (reference sequence). The CDR3 nucleotides are TGTGCCAGCAGTCCAGACACCTTGACTAGCGGGAGGGGCAGAAGCTCCTACAATGAGCAGTTCTTC. The encoded protein is CASSPDTLTSGRGRSSYNEQFF.

The chain links TRBV5-6 to TRBJ1-2; the D gene is possibly TRBD1 (5 bases). The CDR3 runs to 13 residues. Germline CDR1 and CDR2: SGHDT and YYEEEE. Trimming took 6 bases from V and 6 from J, leaving 15 bases between them. The CDR3 nucleotides read TGTGCCAGCAACAAAGGGAGGGGCGATGGCTACACCTTC. The encoded protein is CASNKGRGDGYTF. Variable domain in full (rest from reference TRBV5-6 and TRBJ1-2): DAGVTQSPTHLIKTRGQQVTLRCSPKSGHDTVSWYQQALGQGPQFIFQYYEEEERQRGNFPDRFSGHQFPNYSSELNVNALLLGDSALYLCASNKGRGDGYTFGSGTRLTVV.

The chain links TRBV9 to TRBJ1-1; D uncertain. There are 14 residues in the CDR3. Germline V gene sequence: CDR1 SGDLS, CDR2 YYNGEE. V lost 6 bases and J 0 bases, leaving 12 bases between the germline ends. The DNA for the CDR3 is TGTGCCAGCAACCCAGGTTCTATGAACACTGAAGCTTTCTTT. Its translation: CASNPGSMNTEAFF.

This clone was seen only once. This rearrangement joins TRBV15 to TRBJ2-5; a possible D gene is TRBD1 (5 bases). Germline V CDR1 and CDR2: LNHNV, YYDKDF (reference sequence). V was clipped by 1 base and J by 5 bases, with 11 bases between them. The CDR3 is 14 residues long. The CDR3 sequence: CATSRGQGEETQYF. CDR3 nucleotides: TGTGCCACCAGCAGAGGGCAGGGTGAGGAGACCCAGTACTTC.

The CDR3 DNA sequence: TGTGCCAGCAGTTTCCGGACTAGCGGGGCAGATACGCAGTATTTT. Amino acid sequence: CASSFRTSGADTQYF. The chain employs TRBV27 and TRBJ2-3; 12 positions match TRBD2. The germline CDR1 and CDR2 sequences are MNHEY and SMNVEV (reference sequence). The V gene end was trimmed by 3 bases and the J gene end by 4 bases; junction bases not matched to a gene: 2. The CDR3 is made up of 15 amino acids.

The V and J genes are TRBV19 and TRBJ1-1; 7 positions match TRBD1. This CDR3 region has 16 residues. V lost 3 bases and J lost 1; bases outside the gene matches: 8. Germline V gene data show CDR1 as LNHDA and CDR2 as SQIVND (reference sequence). CDR3 region: CASSILRQGKNTEAFF. The CDR3 bases are TGTGCCAGTAGTATTTTGAGACAGGGTAAGAACACTGAAGCTTTCTTT.